This T cell receptor beta chain appears in the sequencing data of a study of blood T cell repertoires in COVID-19 (dated by TCRdb to the early 2020s). Regarding the research as a whole: Samples from collaborators originated in the United States, Italy and Spain and spanned both the acute and convalescent phases of COVID-19. Where HLA class I and class II types were available, the types were taken from metadata supplied by the sample provider, not from assay-based typing. The sample metadata nearly always contained a de-identified subject ID, COVID-19 status, age in years and sex. A freely available public database, intended as a resource for researchers studying the immune response to SARS-CoV-2, is where the repertoires were released. Subjects who had been exposed to COVID-19, were actively infected with it, or had recovered from it provided the deeply sampled blood TCRbeta repertoires that made up the dataset. Samples were obtained from the ongoing ImmuneRACE study (first 160 participants) and from 950 to 1,500 subjects provided by 6 global collaborators. The prospective study material was composed of cDNA or gDNA derived from T cells, B-cell-depleted T cells, or PBMCs. Summary of the overall study and its limitations: How much clinical and demographic metadata was included differed by source and by participant, and the metadata was provided uncurated.

About this clone itself: Its cognate antigen has yet to be identified. Nothing much larger sits one base from this clone, and base qualities are not available.

CDR1 SGHDT and CDR2 YYEEEE were looked up in the germline V gene. A distance of 10 bases separates the germline ends of V and J, which lose 1 base and 2 bases respectively. Its CDR3 holds 14 amino acids, cysteine through phenylalanine. The kept DNA is CDR3 alone, 42 bases in frame from the first base. TCRbeta CDR3 regions were amplified from genomic DNA by means of the immunoSEQ Assay, a bias-controlled multiplex PCR. Under the source paper's analysis protocol: The number of nucleated cells in each sample was estimated from the amplification of reference gene primers within the assay. To quantify the absolute abundance of each unique TCRbeta CDR3 rearrangement, sequence reads were collapsed and filtered. For each sample, productive Simpson clonality was calculated by taking the square root of Simpson's diversity index across productive rearrangements. Not all clones reach the TCRdb copy of this immuneACCESS table, which keeps in-frame sequences only. Checked studies attribute under half of the gap to unresolved V genes and leave the rest unexplained. That table is the source of V, J and clone size, and D and trimming were worked out from the DNA. The sample table records 120,000 or so clones; 78% of these occur just once. Of the sample, approximately 2.4% is held by the ten largest clones.

The collaborating institutions used their own protocols to collect whole blood in K2EDTA tubes. Collaborator samples were shipped for TCRbeta analysis as frozen whole blood, isolated PBMCs, or DNA extracted from either sample type. The V and J genes are TRBV5-6 and TRBJ2-7, with TRBD2 as a weak D call on 6 bases. Sequenced sample: peripheral blood. The clonotype originates from a man aged 65 to 85 with acute or convalescent COVID-19. The bases are TGTGCCAGCAGCTTGAGTGGAGGGACCTACGAGCAGTACTTC. Its translation is CASSLSGGTYEQYF.